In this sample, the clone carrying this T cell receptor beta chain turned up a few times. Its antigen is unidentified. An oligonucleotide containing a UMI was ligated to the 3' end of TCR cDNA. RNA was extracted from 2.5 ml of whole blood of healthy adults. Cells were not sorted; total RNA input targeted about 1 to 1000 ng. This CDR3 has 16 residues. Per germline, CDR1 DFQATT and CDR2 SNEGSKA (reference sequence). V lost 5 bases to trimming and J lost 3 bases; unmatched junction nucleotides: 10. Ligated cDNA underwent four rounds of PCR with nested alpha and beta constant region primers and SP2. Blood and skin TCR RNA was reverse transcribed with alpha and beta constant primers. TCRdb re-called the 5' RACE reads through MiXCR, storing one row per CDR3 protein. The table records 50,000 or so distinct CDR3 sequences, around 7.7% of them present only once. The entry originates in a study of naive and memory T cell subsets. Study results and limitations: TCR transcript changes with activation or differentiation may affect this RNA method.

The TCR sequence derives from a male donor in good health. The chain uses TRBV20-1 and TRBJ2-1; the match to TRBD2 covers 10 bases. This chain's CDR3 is CSAAELAGSGYNEQFF. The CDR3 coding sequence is TGCAGTGCTGCAGAACTAGCGGGAAGTGGCTACAATGAGCAGTTCTTC.